In this sample, the clone carrying this T cell receptor (beta chain) turned up once. Its antigen is unknown. Assay used: immunoSEQ multiplex PCR; TCRdb lists only in-frame clones, some missing. The repertoire holds under 350,000 clones, approximately 86% seen once, with around 1% in the top ten. The sample belongs to a study of cytomegalovirus exposure and HLA in healthy donors. General study points: Through in vitro validation, three CMV-associated chains were shown to be specific for CMV antigens. Some public TCRs appeared in many individuals, while most sequences were rare.

The sample comprised PBMCs. The clonotype comes from a woman between 18 and 29 years old in good health and CMV-seronegative.

In nucleotides, the CDR3 is TGTGCCAGCAGCCCTCGGACAGGGCGAACTGAAGCTTTCTTT. Its protein product is CASSPRTGRTEAFF. This sequence joins TRBV9 and TRBJ1-1, with TRBD1 matching 8 bases. This CDR3 has 14 residues. Germline values: CDR1 SGDLS, CDR2 YYNGEE. The J segment lost 5 bases and the V segment lost 4 bases, leaving 7 bases of the junction unmatched.